This T cell receptor (beta chain) is drawn from a study of T cell clonotyping in hematopoietic cell transplantation. This CDR3 has 13 amino acids. The V gene's germline CDR1 is SGHTA and CDR2 FQGTGA. V gave up 0 bases and J gave up 6 bases, with 6 bases separating them. Documented time point: recipient sample about 28 days before transplant, after cytoreduction. Method: immunoSEQ multiplex PCR; TCRdb's copy keeps in-frame clones and lacks some. The data hold roughly 48,000 clones, with about four fifths observed a single time. The chain has TRBV7-3 and TRBJ1-3, with D uncertain. The sample was peripheral blood mononuclear cells, taken before stem cell transplant. This TCR was recovered from a man aged 55 to 69 with myelodysplastic syndrome. Some clones in this sample may be carry-over from other donors' samples. The CDR3 loop reads CASSLTYSNTIYF. In DNA, the CDR3 is TGTGCCAGCAGCTTAACGTATTCAAACACCATATATTTT. Full variable domain (remainder filled in from reference TRBV7-3 and TRBJ1-3): GAGVSQTPSNKVTEKGKYVELRCDPISGHTALYWYRQSLGQGPEFLIYFQGTGAADDSGLPNDRFFAVRPEGSVSTLKIQRTERGDSAVYLCASSLTYSNTIYFGEGSWLTVV.